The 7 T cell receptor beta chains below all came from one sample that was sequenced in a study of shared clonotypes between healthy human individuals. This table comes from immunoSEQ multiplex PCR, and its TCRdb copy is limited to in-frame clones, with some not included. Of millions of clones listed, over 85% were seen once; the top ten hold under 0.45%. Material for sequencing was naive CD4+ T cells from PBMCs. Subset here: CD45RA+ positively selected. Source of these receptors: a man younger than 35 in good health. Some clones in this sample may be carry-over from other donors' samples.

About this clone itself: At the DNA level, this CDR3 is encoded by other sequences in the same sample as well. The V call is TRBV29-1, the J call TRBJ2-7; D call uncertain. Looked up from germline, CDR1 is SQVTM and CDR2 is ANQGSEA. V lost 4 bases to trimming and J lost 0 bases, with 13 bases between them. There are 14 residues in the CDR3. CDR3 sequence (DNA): TGCAGCGTTGGACCGAGAGCGAGCTCCTACGAGCAGTACTTC. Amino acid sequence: CSVGPRASSYEQYF.

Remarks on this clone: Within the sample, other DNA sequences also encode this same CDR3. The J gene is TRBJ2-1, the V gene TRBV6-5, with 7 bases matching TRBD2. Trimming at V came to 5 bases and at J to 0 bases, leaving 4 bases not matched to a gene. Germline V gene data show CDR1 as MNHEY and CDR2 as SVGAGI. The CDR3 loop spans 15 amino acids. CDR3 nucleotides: TGTGCCAGCAGTCTTAGCGGGTCCTCCTACAATGAGCAGTTCTTC. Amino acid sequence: CASSLSGSSYNEQFF.

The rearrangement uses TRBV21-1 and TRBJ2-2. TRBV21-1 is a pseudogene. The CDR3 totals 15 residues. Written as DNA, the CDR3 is TGTGCCAGCAGAGCGGACAACCCAAACACCGGGGAGCTGTTTTTT. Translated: CASRADNPNTGELFF.

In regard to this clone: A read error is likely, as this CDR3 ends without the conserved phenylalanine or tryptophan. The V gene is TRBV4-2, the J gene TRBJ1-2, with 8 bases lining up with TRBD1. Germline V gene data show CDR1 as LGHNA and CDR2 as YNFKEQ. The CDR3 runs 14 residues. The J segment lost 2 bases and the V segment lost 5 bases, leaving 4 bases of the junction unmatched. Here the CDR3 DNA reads TGTGCCAGCAGCTCCCGGACAGGGAACTATGGCTACACCTCC. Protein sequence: CASSSRTGNYGYTS.

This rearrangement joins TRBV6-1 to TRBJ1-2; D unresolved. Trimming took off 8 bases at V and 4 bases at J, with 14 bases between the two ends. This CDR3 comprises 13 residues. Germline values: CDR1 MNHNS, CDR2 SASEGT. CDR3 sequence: CASFGVTPYGYTF. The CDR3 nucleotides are TGTGCCAGCTTTGGAGTCACTCCCTATGGCTACACCTTC.

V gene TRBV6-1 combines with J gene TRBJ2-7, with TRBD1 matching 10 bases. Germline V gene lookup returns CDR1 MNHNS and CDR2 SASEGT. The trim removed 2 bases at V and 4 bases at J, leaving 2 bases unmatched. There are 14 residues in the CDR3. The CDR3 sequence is CASSERDRGYEQYF. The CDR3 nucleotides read TGTGCCAGCAGTGAACGGGACAGGGGATACGAGCAGTACTTC.

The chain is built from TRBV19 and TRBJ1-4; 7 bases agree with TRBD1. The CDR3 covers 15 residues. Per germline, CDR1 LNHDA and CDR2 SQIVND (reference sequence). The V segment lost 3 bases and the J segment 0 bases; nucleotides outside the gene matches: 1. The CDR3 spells CASSMGQSTNEKLFF. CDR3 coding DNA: TGTGCCAGTAGTATGGGACAGTCAACTAATGAAAAACTGTTTTTT.